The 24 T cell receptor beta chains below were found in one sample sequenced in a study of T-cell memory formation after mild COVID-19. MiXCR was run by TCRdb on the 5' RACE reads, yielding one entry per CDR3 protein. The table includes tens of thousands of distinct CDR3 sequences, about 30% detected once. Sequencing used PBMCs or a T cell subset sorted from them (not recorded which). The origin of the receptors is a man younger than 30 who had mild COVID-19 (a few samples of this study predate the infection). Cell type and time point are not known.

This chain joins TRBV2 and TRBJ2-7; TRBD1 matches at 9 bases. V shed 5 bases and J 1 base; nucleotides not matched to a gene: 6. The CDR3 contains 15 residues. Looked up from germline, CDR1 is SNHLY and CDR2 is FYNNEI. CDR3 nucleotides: TGTGCCAGCAGTCTACCGGGACAGGGTTCCTACGAGCAGTACTTC. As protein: CASSLPGQGSYEQYF.

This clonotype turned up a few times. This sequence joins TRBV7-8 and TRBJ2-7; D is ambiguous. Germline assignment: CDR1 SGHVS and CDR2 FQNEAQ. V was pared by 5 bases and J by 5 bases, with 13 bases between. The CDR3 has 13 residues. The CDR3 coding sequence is TGTGCCAGCAGCCACGCTCTGTTTAACGAGCAGTACTTC. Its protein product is CASSHALFNEQYF.

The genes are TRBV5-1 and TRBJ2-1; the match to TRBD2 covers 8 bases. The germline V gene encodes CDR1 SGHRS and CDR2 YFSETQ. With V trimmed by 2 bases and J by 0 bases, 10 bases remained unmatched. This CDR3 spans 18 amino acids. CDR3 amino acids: CASSFRGGEPYSYNEQFF. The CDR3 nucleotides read TGCGCCAGCAGCTTCCGGGGGGGAGAACCTTACTCCTACAATGAGCAGTTCTTC.

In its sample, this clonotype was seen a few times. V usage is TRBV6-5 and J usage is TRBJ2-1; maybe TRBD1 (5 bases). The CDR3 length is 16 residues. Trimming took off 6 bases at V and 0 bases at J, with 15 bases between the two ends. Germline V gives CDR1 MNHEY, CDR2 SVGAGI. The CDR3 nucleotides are TGTGCCAGCAGCATGACAGCTCTTTCCTCCTACAATGAGCAGTTCTTC. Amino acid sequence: CASSMTALSSYNEQFF.

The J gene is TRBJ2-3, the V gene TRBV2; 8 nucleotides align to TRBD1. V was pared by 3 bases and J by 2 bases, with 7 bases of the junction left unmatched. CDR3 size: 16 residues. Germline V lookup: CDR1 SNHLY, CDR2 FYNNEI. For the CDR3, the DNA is TGTGCCAGCAGTGAGTACAGGGGGTTCGACACAGATACGCAGTATTTT. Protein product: CASSEYRGFDTDTQYF. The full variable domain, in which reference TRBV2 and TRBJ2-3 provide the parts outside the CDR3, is EPEVTQTPSHQVTQMGQEVILRCVPISNHLYFYWYRQILGQKVEFLVSFYNNEISEKSEIFDDQFSVERPDGSNFTLKIRSTKLEDSAMYFCASSEYRGFDTDTQYFGPGTRLTVL.

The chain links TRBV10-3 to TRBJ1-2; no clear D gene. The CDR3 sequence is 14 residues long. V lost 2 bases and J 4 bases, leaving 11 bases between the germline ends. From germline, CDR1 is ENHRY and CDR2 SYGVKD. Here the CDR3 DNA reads TGTGCCATCAGTGAGAGTGGCGGATCCTATGGCTACACCTTC. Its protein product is CAISESGGSYGYTF.

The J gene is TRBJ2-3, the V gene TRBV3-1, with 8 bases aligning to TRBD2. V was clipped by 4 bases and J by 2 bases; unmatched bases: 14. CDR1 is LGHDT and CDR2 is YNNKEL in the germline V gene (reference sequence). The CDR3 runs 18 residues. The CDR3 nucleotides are TGTGCCAGCAGCCCCCTCCCTGCAGCGGGGGAGTCCACAGATACGCAGTATTTT. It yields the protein CASSPLPAAGESTDTQYF.

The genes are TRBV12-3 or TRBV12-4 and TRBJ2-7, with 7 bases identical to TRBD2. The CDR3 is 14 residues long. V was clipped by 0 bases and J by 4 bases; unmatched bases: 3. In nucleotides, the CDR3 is TGTGCCAGCAGTTTAGCGGGGGGGAAATACGAGCAGTACTTC. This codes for CASSLAGGKYEQYF.

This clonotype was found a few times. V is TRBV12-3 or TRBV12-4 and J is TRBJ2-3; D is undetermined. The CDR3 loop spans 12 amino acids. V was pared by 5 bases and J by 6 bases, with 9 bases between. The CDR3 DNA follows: TGTGCCAGCAGTACCCCGCCGGATACGCAGTATTTT. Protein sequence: CASSTPPDTQYF.

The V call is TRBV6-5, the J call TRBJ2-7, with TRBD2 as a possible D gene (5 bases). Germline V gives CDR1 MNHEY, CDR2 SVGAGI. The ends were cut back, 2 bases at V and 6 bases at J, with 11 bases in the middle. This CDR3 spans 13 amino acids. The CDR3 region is CASSYGLGGEQYF. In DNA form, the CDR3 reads TGTGCCAGCAGTTACGGGTTAGGAGGCGAGCAGTACTTC.

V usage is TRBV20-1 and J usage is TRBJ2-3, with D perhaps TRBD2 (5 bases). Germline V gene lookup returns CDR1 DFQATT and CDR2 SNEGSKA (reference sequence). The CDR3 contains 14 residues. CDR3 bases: TGCGGCAGCGAGGACTTGCATAGCACAGATACGCAGTATTTT. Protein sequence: CGSEDLHSTDTQYF.

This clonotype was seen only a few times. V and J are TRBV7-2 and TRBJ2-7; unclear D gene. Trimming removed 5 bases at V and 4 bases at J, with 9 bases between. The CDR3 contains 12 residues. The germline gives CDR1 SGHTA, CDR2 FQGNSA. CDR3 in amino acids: CASSAWGYEQYF. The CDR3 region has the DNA TGTGCCAGCAGCGCGTGGGGTTACGAGCAGTACTTC. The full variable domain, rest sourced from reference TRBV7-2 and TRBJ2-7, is GAGVSQSPSNKVTEKGKDVELRCDPISGHTALYWYRQSLGQGLEFLIYFQGNSAPDKSGLPSDRFSAERTGGSVSTLTIQRTQQEDSAVYLCASSAWGYEQYFGPGTRLTVT.

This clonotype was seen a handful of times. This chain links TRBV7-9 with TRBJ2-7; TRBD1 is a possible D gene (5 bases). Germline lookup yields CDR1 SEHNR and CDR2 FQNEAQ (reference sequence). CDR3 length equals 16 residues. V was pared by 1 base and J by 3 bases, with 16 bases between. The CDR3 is CASSLVGAGSYYEQYF. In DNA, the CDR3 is TGTGCCAGCAGCTTAGTTGGGGCAGGGTCGTACTACGAGCAGTACTTC.

This CDR3 reads CAWSLGAYAIYEQYF. In nucleotides, the CDR3 is TGTGCCTGGAGTCTCGGGGCCTACGCAATCTACGAGCAGTACTTC. The rearrangement uses TRBV30 and TRBJ2-7; D could derive from TRBD1 or TRBD2 (5 bases each). Germline V gene sequence: CDR1 GTSNPN, CDR2 SVGIG (reference sequence). The CDR3 covers 15 residues. Trimming cost V 2 bases and J 3 bases, with 17 bases left between them.

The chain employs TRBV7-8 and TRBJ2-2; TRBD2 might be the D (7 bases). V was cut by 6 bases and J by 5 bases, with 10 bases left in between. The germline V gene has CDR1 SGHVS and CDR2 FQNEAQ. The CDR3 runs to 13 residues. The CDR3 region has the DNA TGTGCCAGCAGTGGGGGGGCTACCGGGGAGCTGTTTTTT. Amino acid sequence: CASSGGATGELFF.

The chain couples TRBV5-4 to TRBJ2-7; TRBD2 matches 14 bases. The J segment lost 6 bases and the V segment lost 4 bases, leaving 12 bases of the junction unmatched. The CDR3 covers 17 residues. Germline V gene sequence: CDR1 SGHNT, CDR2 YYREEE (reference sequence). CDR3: CASSTYSGTSGGAEQYV. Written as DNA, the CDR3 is TGTGCCAGCAGCACCTACTCAGGGACTAGCGGGGGTGCCGAGCAGTACGTC.

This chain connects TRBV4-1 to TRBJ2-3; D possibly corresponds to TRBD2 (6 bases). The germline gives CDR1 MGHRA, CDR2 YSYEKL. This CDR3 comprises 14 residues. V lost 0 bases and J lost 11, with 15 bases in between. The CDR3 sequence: CASSQDFGGIGQYF. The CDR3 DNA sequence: TGCGCCAGCAGCCAAGATTTTGGCGGGATCGGGCAGTATTTT.

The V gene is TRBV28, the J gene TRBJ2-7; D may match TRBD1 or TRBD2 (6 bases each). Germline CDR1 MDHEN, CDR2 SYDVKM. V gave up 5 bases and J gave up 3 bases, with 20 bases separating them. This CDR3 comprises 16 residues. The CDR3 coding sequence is TGTGCCAGCAGTCGCCGCGGGACGGGGGCCTACTACGAGCAGTACGTC. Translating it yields CASSRRGTGAYYEQYV.

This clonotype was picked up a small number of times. The CDR3 region is CASSELGGGTDTQYF. As DNA, the CDR3 is TGTGCCAGCAGTGAATTGGGAGGGGGCACAGATACGCAGTATTTT. V and J are TRBV2 and TRBJ2-3; 7 bases are shared with TRBD2. Germline CDR1 and CDR2: SNHLY and FYNNEI. V dropped 2 bases and J dropped 1; count of bases not matched to a gene: 3. CDR3 size: 15 residues.

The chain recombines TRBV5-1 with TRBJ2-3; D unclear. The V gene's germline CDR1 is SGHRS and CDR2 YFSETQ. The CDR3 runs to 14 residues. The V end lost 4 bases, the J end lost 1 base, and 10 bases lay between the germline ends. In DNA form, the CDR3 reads TGCGCCAGCAGCCCGACATCTCGCACAGATACGCAGTATTTT. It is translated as CASSPTSRTDTQYF.

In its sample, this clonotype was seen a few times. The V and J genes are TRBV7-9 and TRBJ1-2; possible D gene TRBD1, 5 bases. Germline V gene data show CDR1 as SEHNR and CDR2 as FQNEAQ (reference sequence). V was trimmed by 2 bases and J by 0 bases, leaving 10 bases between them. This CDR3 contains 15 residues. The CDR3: CASSLSQGPNYGYTF. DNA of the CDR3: TGTGCCAGCAGCTTATCCCAGGGACCTAACTATGGCTACACCTTC.

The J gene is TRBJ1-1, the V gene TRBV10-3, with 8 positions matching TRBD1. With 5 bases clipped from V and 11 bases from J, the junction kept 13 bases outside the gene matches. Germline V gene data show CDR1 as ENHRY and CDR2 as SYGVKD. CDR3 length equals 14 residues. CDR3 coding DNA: TGTGCCATCAGTCCGGGACAGGCGATGGTTAGTGCTTTCTTT. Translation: CAISPGQAMVSAFF.

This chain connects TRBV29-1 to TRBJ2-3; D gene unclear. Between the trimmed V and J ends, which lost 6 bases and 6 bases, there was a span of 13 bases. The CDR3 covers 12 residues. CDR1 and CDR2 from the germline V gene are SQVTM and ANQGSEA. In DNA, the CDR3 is TGCAGCGTATGGAGACCGCCGGATACGCAGTATTTT. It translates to CSVWRPPDTQYF.

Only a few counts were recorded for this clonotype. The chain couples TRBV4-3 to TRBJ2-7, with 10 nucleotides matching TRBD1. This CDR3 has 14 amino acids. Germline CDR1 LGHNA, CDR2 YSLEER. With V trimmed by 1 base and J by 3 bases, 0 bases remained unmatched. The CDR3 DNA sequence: TGCGCCAGCAGCCAAGGGGACAGGGGCTACGAGCAGTACTTC. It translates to CASSQGDRGYEQYF.